Presented here are 28 T cell receptor beta chains from one specimen sequenced in a study of T cells expressing NK-cell markers. TCRdb re-called the 5' RACE reads; every CDR3 protein appears as one record, without DNA. The repertoire table contains about 370,000 distinct CDR3 sequences. Sequenced sample: blood T cells: a sorted CD56 or NKG2C T cell subset, CD4+ or CD8+ T cells, or bulk PBMC T cells (not recorded which). These receptors all come from a woman aged 45-59 years in good health.

The chain is built from TRBV24-1 and TRBJ1-5; checking the TCRdb D call of TRBD1 is not possible without DNA. Germline CDR1 reads KGHDR; CDR2 reads SFDVKD. This CDR3 comprises 14 residues. This chain's CDR3 is CATSDGQDNQPQHF.

The chain combines TRBV11-2 with TRBJ1-2. CDR3 length equals 13 residues. Germline assignment: CDR1 SGHAT and CDR2 FQNNGV. The CDR3 here is CASSLDRRNGYTF.

The chain couples TRBV5-1 to TRBJ2-1; the D gene TCRdb calls, TRBD2, cannot be checked with no DNA. CDR3 length equals 18 residues. Germline-derived CDR1 and CDR2 are SGHRS and YFSETQ. This CDR3 reads CASSFRRLAGDVYNEQFF. Complete variable domain (other parts from reference TRBV5-1 and TRBJ2-1): KAGVTQTPRYLIKTRGQQVTLSCSPISGHRSVSWYQQTPGQGLQFLFEYFSETQRNKGNFPGRFSGRQFSNSRSEMNVSTLELGDSALYLCASSFRRLAGDVYNEQFFGPGTRLTVL.

This chain links TRBV30 with TRBJ2-7. The CDR3 consists of 11 residues. Germline V gene lookup returns CDR1 GTSNPN and CDR2 SVGIG (reference sequence). The CDR3 sequence is CAWSGDQEQYF.

V gene TRBV20-1 combines with J gene TRBJ2-5; there is no DNA to check the TCRdb D call of TRBD1. The CDR3 is 14 residues long. Germline-derived CDR1 and CDR2 are DFQATT and SNEGSKA (reference sequence). The CDR3 sequence is CSARGDSGLETQYF.

The chain carries TRBV20-1 and TRBJ1-5; there is no DNA to check the TCRdb D call of TRBD1. Germline values: CDR1 DFQATT, CDR2 SNEGSKA (reference sequence). The CDR3 length is 12 residues. The CDR3: CSLGQGAQPQHF.

The chain joins TRBV20-1 to TRBJ2-1; no DNA is available, so the TRBD2 call from TCRdb remains unchecked. Germline CDR1 DFQATT, CDR2 SNEGSKA (reference sequence). This CDR3 has 14 residues. CDR3 sequence reads: CSARDLAAGREQFF.

The chain combines TRBV11-2 with TRBJ1-2. Germline CDR1 is SGHAT and CDR2 is FQNNGV. There are 14 residues in the CDR3. CDR3 sequence: CASSLGRRGGGYTF.

The V and J genes are TRBV29-1 and TRBJ1-2. The CDR3 has 12 amino acids. Germline loops: CDR1 SQVTM, CDR2 ANQGSEA. The CDR3 sequence: CSVENASYGYTF.

This sequence joins TRBV5-6 and TRBJ1-1; TCRdb's assignment of TRBD1 cannot be checked, as there is no DNA. CDR3 size: 12 residues. Germline assignment: CDR1 SGHDT and CDR2 YYEEEE. The CDR3 here is CASSGTGTEAFF.

The chain joins TRBV4-1 to TRBJ2-1; TCRdb indicates TRBD2, and absent DNA this call remains unverified. The CDR3 extends over 15 amino acids. The germline V gene has CDR1 MGHRA and CDR2 YSYEKL. This CDR3 is CASSTYVEGVYEQFF.

This chain links TRBV4-1 with TRBJ2-1; TCRdb's D call, TRBD2, is unchecked because there is no DNA. The V gene's germline CDR1 is MGHRA and CDR2 YSYEKL. The CDR3 has 16 amino acids. CDR3 in amino acids: CASSQVGGRIDNEQFF.

The chain links TRBV20-1 to TRBJ1-5; checking the TCRdb D call of TRBD1 is not possible without DNA. The germline gives CDR1 DFQATT, CDR2 SNEGSKA (reference sequence). This CDR3 has 16 residues. CDR3: CSARDGGTMSSQPQHF.

The chain has TRBV12-3 or TRBV12-4 and TRBJ2-7; TCRdb's D call of TRBD2 is untestable without DNA. This CDR3 region has 17 residues. CDR3 sequence reads: CASSFRNLTTPTTEQYF.

V gene TRBV14 combines with J gene TRBJ2-7. This CDR3 comprises 12 residues. Germline assignment: CDR1 SGHDN and CDR2 FVKESK. CDR3 sequence: CASSVFVGEQYF.

The chain links TRBV11-3 to TRBJ2-3; TCRdb outputs TRBD2, but without DNA this stays unchecked. The CDR3 has 17 amino acids. Germline-derived CDR1 and CDR2 are SGHNT and YENEEA. The CDR3 loop is CASSTGLAGGPTDTQYF.

The chain recombines TRBV4-1 with TRBJ2-4; TCRdb names TRBD2, which stays unverified in the absence of DNA. The CDR3 length is 21 residues. Germline CDR1 reads MGHRA; CDR2 reads YSYEKL. The CDR3 reads CASSQEWASVRREGRRNIQYF.

The chain couples TRBV5-5 to TRBJ2-4. This CDR3 comprises 15 residues. The germline gives CDR1 SGHKS, CDR2 YYEKEE (reference sequence). CDR3 sequence reads: CASSSTPGSRNIQYF.

The V call is TRBV19, the J call TRBJ2-1; the D call from TCRdb, TRBD1, cannot be confirmed without DNA. CDR3 size: 14 residues. Germline V gene sequence: CDR1 LNHDA, CDR2 SQIVND (reference sequence). The chain's CDR3 is CASSNTGARGEQFF.

The chain has TRBV12-3 or TRBV12-4 and TRBJ1-2; TCRdb names TRBD1, which stays unverified in the absence of DNA. The CDR3 spans 14 residues. CDR3 region: CASSLVGTTNGYTF.

This rearrangement joins TRBV4-1 to TRBJ2-7; TCRdb reports TRBD1, a call that lacks DNA to check it against. The CDR3 has 16 residues. Per the germline V gene, CDR1 is MGHRA and CDR2 is YSYEKL. CDR3 residues: CASSQAPGSSSYEQYF.

This chain links TRBV9 with TRBJ1-1; TCRdb selects TRBD1, and the lack of DNA leaves this call unchecked. This CDR3 spans 16 amino acids. Germline assignment: CDR1 SGDLS and CDR2 YYNGEE. The CDR3 spells CASSVGSRGGLTEAFF.

The chain recombines TRBV15 with TRBJ1-4. Per the germline V gene, CDR1 is LNHNV and CDR2 is YYDKDF (reference sequence). The CDR3 contains 18 residues. CDR3 sequence: CATSREPGGYATNEKLFF.

The V call is TRBV6-1, the J call TRBJ2-2; no DNA is available, so the TRBD1 call from TCRdb remains unchecked. Germline V gives CDR1 MNHNS, CDR2 SASEGT. The CDR3 contains 16 residues. The CDR3 region is CASSEYGRVNTGELFF.

This chain uses TRBV5-1 with TRBJ2-3; TCRdb's D call of TRBD2 is untestable without DNA. Germline CDR1 and CDR2: SGHRS and YFSETQ. This CDR3 region has 16 residues. This chain's CDR3 is CASSFRAGGSTDTQYF. Full variable domain (rest looked up from reference TRBV5-1 and TRBJ2-3): KAGVTQTPRYLIKTRGQQVTLSCSPISGHRSVSWYQQTPGQGLQFLFEYFSETQRNKGNFPGRFSGRQFSNSRSEMNVSTLELGDSALYLCASSFRAGGSTDTQYFGPGTRLTVL.

The V and J genes are TRBV25-1 and TRBJ2-5; lacking DNA, the TRBD1 call made by TCRdb goes unchecked. Germline values: CDR1 MGHDK, CDR2 SYGVNS. This CDR3 has 13 residues. CDR3 loop: CASTPDNQETQYF.

This rearrangement joins TRBV6-2 or TRBV6-3 to TRBJ2-5; TCRdb picks TRBD2, but there is no DNA to check that call. Germline V gives CDR1 MNHEY, CDR2 SVGEGT. The CDR3 loop spans 12 amino acids. The CDR3 spells CASSDLPETQYF.

This chain uses TRBV24-1 with TRBJ2-1; without DNA, the TCRdb call of TRBD2 cannot be checked. The CDR3 length is 15 residues. Germline values: CDR1 KGHDR, CDR2 SFDVKD. The CDR3 spells CATSDTLAGYNEQFF.